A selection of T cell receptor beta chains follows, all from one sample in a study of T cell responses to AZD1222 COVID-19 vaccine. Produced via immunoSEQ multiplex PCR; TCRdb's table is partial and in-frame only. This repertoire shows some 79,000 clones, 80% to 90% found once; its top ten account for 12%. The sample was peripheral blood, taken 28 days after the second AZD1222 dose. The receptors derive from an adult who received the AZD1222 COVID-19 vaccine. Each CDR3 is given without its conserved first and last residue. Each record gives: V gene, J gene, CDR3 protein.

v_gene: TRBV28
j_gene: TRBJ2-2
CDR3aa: ASRTGTSGTGELF

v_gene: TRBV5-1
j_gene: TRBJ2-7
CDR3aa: ASSLLTENTYEQY

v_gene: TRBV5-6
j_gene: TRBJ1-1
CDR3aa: ASSLGDRVGEAF

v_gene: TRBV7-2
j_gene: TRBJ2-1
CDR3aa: ASSPESLAGQQF

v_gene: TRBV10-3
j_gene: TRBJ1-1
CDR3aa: AISRTGIDTEAF

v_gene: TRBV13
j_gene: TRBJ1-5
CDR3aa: ASSLWGNQPQH

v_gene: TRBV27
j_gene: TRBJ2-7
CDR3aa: ATSQDYEQY

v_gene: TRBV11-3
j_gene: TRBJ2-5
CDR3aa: ASRPSGGAGETQY

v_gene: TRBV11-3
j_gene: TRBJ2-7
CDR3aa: ASSLTGGSSYEQY

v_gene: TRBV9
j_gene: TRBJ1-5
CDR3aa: ASSLDGNQPQH

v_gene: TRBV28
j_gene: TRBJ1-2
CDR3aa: ASRGSRRKDYGYT

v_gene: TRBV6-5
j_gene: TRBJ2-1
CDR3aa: ASSSGQGAFDEQF

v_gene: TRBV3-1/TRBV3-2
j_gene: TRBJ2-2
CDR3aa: ASSPGLAGVTGELF

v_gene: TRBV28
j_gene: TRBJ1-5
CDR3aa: ASSPGQGRDANQPQH

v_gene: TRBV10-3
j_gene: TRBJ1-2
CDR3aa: AIPGKTGFGGYT

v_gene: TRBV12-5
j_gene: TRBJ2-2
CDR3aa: ASGLAHSSGELF

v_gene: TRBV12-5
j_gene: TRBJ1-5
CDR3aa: ASGWGDTNQPQH

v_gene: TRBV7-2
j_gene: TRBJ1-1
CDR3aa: ASTRQGSTMNTEAF

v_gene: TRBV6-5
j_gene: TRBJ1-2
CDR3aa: ASSRAGFGYT

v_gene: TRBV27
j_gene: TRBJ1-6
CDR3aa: ASSYRSGNSPLH

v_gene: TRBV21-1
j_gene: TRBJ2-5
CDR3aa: ASSKGRGGTGTQY

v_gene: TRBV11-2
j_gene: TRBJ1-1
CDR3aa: ASTSTGGTEAF

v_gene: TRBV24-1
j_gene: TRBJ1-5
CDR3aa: ATSNTGRQKNQPQH

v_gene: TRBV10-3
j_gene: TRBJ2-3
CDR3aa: AISGTSGSTDTQY

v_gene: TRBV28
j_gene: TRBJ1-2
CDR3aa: ASSLGSVVGYT

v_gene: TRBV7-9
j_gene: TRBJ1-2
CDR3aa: ASSSSLAANYGYT

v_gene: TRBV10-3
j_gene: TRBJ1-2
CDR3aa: AISGGYGYT

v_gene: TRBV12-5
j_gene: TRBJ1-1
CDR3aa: ASGFPLVGTEAF

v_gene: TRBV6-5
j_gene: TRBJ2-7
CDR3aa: ASRLTGNPPYEQY

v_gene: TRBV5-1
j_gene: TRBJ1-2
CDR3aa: ASSLGDRAYGYT

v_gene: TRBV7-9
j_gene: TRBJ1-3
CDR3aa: ASSSSTGALGNTIY

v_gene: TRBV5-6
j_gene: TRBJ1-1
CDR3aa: ASSLRGTEAF